This is a list of T cell receptor beta chains from one sample in a study of chemoradiotherapy in HPV16-positive cancers. Profiling relied on immunoSEQ multiplex PCR, and the TCRdb table lists in-frame clones only, not all of them. The sample consists of fewer than 20,000 clones, roughly three quarters of them appearing once. This material was acquired from a patient who underwent chemoradiotherapy. The receptor source for this set is a human donor with HPV-associated anogenital cancer. Both conserved end residues are part of each CDR3. A D gene is named only where the DNA matches it firmly. Clone size is stated in some rows and not others, as once, few, many or a class when expanded.

TGTGCCAGTACTTGGGACATTGCTAGCACAGATACGCAGTATTTT,CASTWDIASTDTQYF,once,TRBV19,TRBJ2-3,.
TGTGCCAGCAGTTACGCTGGACAGAGCATGAACACTGAAGCTTTCTTT,CASSYAGQSMNTEAFF,.,TRBV6-5,TRBJ1-1,.
TGTGCCAGCAGCTTAGTAGACAGCCGGGACGAGCAGTACTTC,CASSLVDSRDEQYF,few,TRBV7-9,TRBJ2-7,.
TGTGCCAGCAGCCCCGGTCCAGGGTCACCCCTCCACTTT,CASSPGPGSPLHF,.,TRBV7-9,TRBJ1-6,.
TGTGCCAGCAGCTACGTACCGGGACTCAATAATTCACCCCTCCACTTT,CASSYVPGLNNSPLHF,.,TRBV7-9,TRBJ1-6,.
TGTGCCAGCAGCTTAGGGCAATCAGGGGGGAATGGCTACACCTTC,CASSLGQSGGNGYTF,once,TRBV13,TRBJ1-2,TRBD1
TGTGCTTTTAACCGGGACCGCAATCAGCCCCAGCATTTT,CAFNRDRNQPQHF,.,TRBV30,TRBJ1-5,.
TGTGCCAGCAGTGAAGAATCCCAGGGCTTTAAACTAGGCTACACCTTC,CASSEESQGFKLGYTF,.,TRBV6-1,TRBJ1-2,.
TGTGCCATCAGTGAGTCGATTCCAGGACGCAATCAGCCCCAGCATTTT,CAISESIPGRNQPQHF,.,TRBV10-3,TRBJ1-5,.
TGTGCCAGCAGCTTAGGAGGGGGAACTAACTATGGCTACACCTTC,CASSLGGGTNYGYTF,.,TRBV7-9,TRBJ1-2,.
TGTGCCAGCAGTTCAACAGGGTTGCACACTGAAGCTTTCTTT,CASSSTGLHTEAFF,.,TRBV28,TRBJ1-1,.
TGTGCCAGCAGCCCCGCGCGGGGGAGAGGGACTGAAGCTTTCTTT,CASSPARGRGTEAFF,.,TRBV7-3,TRBJ1-1,.
TGTGCCAGCAGTTTATCGAAGGGTGTTAACACTGAAGCTTTCTTT,CASSLSKGVNTEAFF,.,TRBV27,TRBJ1-1,.
TGTGCCAGCAGCTGGTCCACCTGGGGGACTGAAGCTTTCTTT,CASSWSTWGTEAFF,once,TRBV11-2,TRBJ1-1,.
TGTGCCAGCAGGCTGGGACAGGGGGCCGGGGAGCTGTTTTTT,CASRLGQGAGELFF,few,TRBV2,TRBJ2-2,TRBD1
TGTGCCAGCAGCCAAGAGGGACTGCTTGTAAATACGCAGTATTTT,CASSQEGLLVNTQYF,.,TRBV4-2,TRBJ2-3,.
TGTGCCAGCAGTTACGGAACGGAAACTAGCACAGATACGCAGTATTTT,CASSYGTETSTDTQYF,.,TRBV6-5,TRBJ2-3,.
TGTGCCAGCAGTGCAGGACACCCGGGGTACAATGAGCAGTTCTTC,CASSAGHPGYNEQFF,few,TRBV2,TRBJ2-1,.
TGCGCCAGCAGTCTGAGCGGGGGGGCGTACGAGCAGTACTTC,CASSLSGGAYEQYF,.,TRBV4-3,TRBJ2-7,TRBD2
TGCGCCAGTTCCGAGGGGCAGGCGAATAATTCACCCCTCCACTTT,CASSEGQANNSPLHF,.,TRBV4-3,TRBJ1-6,.
TGTGCCAGCAGCGGAAAAGGGACAGGGATACTACACAATGAGCAGTTCTTC,CASSGKGTGILHNEQFF,.,TRBV14,TRBJ2-1,TRBD1
TGTGCCAGCAGTTACTACGGGGGGCGCGACGAGCAGTACTTC,CASSYYGGRDEQYF,.,TRBV6-5,TRBJ2-7,.
TGCGCCAGCAGCTTAGGGACAGGGGGCCGGACCGGGGAGCTGTTTTTT,CASSLGTGGRTGELFF,.,TRBV5-1,TRBJ2-2,TRBD1
TGCGCCAGCAGCCTGTCCCCCGGGGAGCTGTTTTTT,CASSLSPGELFF,few,TRBV5-1,TRBJ2-2,.
TGCGCCAGCAGCCCCGGGACAGGGTTGTCCGAGCAGTACTTC,CASSPGTGLSEQYF,.,TRBV5-1,TRBJ2-7,TRBD1
TGTGCCAGCAGCCCCGAAAGGGCTGAAGCTTTCTTT,CASSPERAEAFF,.,TRBV7-9,TRBJ1-1,.
TGCGCCAGCAGCTTGTCAATCCAAGAGACCCAGTACTTC,CASSLSIQETQYF,.,TRBV5-1,TRBJ2-5,.
TGTGCCAGCAGGCCGGGACTCCCAGGCACAGATACGCAGTATTTT,CASRPGLPGTDTQYF,once,TRBV11-2,TRBJ2-3,.
TGTGCCAGCAGTTGGCTAGCGGGGGGAACGGGCACAGATACGCAGTATTTT,CASSWLAGGTGTDTQYF,once,TRBV28,TRBJ2-3,TRBD2
TGTGCCAGCAGCTTCTCCGACAGGATCTTGCAGTTCTTC,CASSFSDRILQFF,.,TRBV7-9,TRBJ2-1,.
TGCGCCAGCAGCGAGCAGGGCGGTGAAGCTTTCTTT,CASSEQGGEAFF,.,TRBV5-1,TRBJ1-1,.
TGTGCCAGCAGTTACTTGACAGGGGGGTCCAATGAGCAGTTCTTC,CASSYLTGGSNEQFF,.,TRBV6-5,TRBJ2-1,TRBD1